This T cell receptor beta chain was observed in a study of human T cells and chemical hapten exposure. As for the study in general: Throughout a study of about 6 months, patients underwent weekly scalp administration of diphenylcyclopropenone doses. Findings and caveats of the study: With DPC sensitization, TCRs exceeding 1 in 1000 frequency showed no change. Significantly more large CDR3 similarity clusters were formed by expanded TCRs than by controls.

Each CDR3 protein is one row after TCRdb ran MiXCR on the RACE reads. Among about 80,000 distinct CDR3 sequences listed, approximately 14% were seen once. Indicated time point: pre-sensitization, week 0. The treatment was: therapeutic diphenylcyclopropenone sensitization with weekly scalp DPC. This clonotype was counted a few times. Its antigen is still unknown. CDR3 size: 15 residues. Germline lookup yields CDR1 MNHEY and CDR2 SVGAGI. V gave up 0 bases and J gave up 4 bases, with 10 bases separating them. This TCR derives from a woman aged 50 to 60 with alopecia areata. Some clones in this sample may be carry-over from other donors' samples. This specimen consisted of whole blood, obtained in connection with sensitization to the hapten diphenylcyclopropenone (DPC). The V call is TRBV6-5, the J call TRBJ1-5, with D perhaps matching TRBD1 (5 bases). In DNA form, the CDR3 reads TGTGCCAGCAGTTACTCGAGACAGCTAAATCAGCCCCAGCATTTT. Protein product: CASSYSRQLNQPQHF.